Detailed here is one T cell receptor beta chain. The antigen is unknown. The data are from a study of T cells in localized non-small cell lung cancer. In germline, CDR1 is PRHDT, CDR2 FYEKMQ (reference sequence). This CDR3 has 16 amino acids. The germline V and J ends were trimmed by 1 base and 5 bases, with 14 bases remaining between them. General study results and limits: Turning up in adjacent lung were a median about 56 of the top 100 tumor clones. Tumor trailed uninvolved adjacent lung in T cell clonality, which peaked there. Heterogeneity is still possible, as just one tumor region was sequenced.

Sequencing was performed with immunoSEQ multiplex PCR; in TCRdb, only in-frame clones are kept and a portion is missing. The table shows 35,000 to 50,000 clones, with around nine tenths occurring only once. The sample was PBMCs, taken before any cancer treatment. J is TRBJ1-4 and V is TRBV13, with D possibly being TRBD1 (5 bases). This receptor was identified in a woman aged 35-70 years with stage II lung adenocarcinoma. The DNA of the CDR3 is TGTGCCAGCAGCTTAGTTCGGGCCGGGGGGAATGAAAAACTGTTTTTT. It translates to CASSLVRAGGNEKLFF.